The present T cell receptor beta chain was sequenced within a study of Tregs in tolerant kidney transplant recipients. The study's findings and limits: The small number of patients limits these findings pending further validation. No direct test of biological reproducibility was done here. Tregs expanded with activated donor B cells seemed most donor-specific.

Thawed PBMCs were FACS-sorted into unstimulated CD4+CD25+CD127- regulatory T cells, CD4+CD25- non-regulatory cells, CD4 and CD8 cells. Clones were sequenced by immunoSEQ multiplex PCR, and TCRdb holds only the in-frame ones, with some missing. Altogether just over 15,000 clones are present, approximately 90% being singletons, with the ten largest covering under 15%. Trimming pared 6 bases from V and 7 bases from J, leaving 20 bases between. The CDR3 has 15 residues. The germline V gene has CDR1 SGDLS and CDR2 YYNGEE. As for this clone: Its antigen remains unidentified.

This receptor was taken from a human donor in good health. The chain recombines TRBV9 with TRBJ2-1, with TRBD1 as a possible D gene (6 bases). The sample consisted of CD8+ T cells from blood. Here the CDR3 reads CASTTLAGAQNEQFF. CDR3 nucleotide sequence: TGTGCCAGCACCACCCTCGCAGGGGCCCAAAATGAGCAGTTCTTC. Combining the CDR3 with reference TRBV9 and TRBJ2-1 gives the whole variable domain DSGVTQTPKHLITATGQRVTLRCSPRSGDLSVYWYQQSLDQGLQFLIQYYNGEERAKGNILERFSAQQFPDLHSELNLSSLELGDSALYFCASTTLAGAQNEQFFGPGTRLTVL.